A selection of T cell receptor beta chains follows, all from one sample in a study of cytotoxic CD8 clonotypes in ibrutinib-treated CLL. Repertoires were generated with immunoSEQ multiplex PCR, while TCRdb's copy carries only in-frame clones and drops some. The data hold 250,000 to 350,000 clones, with 65% to 85% observed a single time. The sequencing used PBMCs, collected at disease progression, from a patient treated with ibrutinib. These receptors were collected from a human donor with chronic lymphocytic leukemia. Each CDR3 is given with its conserved first and last residue. The D gene is left open where the match is weak. Not every row has a clone size; where given, it reads once, few, many or a size class.

v_call,j_call,clone_size,d_call,cdr3_nt,cdr3_aa
TRBV7-3,TRBJ2-1,NA,NA,TGTGCCAGCAGCCTGAAGGACTTGAGCAATCAGCAGTTCTTC,CASSLKDLSNQQFF
TRBV20-1,TRBJ2-1,few,NA,TGCAGTGTTGGATTAGGGTTCTTC,CSVGLGFF
TRBV6-5,TRBJ2-2,few,NA,TGTGCCACGGGACCTAACACCGGGGAGCTGTTTTTT,CATGPNTGELFF
TRBV7-9,TRBJ2-1,NA,TRBD1,TGTGCCAGCAGCCCCGGGACAGGGGACAATGAGCAGTTCTTC,CASSPGTGDNEQFF
TRBV29-1,TRBJ1-2,NA,NA,TGCAGCGTTGCCCCCGTCGCCAGGGCTAACTATGGCTACACCTTC,CSVAPVARANYGYTF
TRBV5-6,TRBJ1-2,NA,NA,TGTGCCAGCAGCTCTCCCCCCCGGGACCGAGGCTACACCTTC,CASSSPPRDRGYTF
TRBV5-1,TRBJ2-7,NA,NA,TGCGCCAGCCAACCCCGAGGCAGATCCTACGAGCAGTACTTC,CASQPRGRSYEQYF
TRBV4-2,TRBJ1-1,NA,NA,TGTGCCAGCAGCCCGAGCACTGAAGCTTTCTTT,CASSPSTEAFF
TRBV4-3,TRBJ2-7,NA,TRBD2,TGCGCCAGCAGCCAAGCGGCGGGGCGGGAGCCCTACGAGCAGTACTTC,CASSQAAGREPYEQYF
TRBV4-1,TRBJ1-2,NA,NA,TGCGCCAGCAGCCAAGGATTTCCAGGGTTAGTCGGCTACACCTTC,CASSQGFPGLVGYTF
TRBV7-9,TRBJ2-1,NA,TRBD1,TGTGCCAGCAGGCGGCGTGTGACAGGGGAGGACGACAATGAGCAGTTCTTC,CASRRRVTGEDDNEQFF
TRBV15,TRBJ1-2,NA,NA,TGTGCCACCAGCGGAGAACAGGATCCAACCTCGGATGGCTACACCTTC,CATSGEQDPTSDGYTF
TRBV27,TRBJ2-7,NA,TRBD1,TGTGCCAGCAGTTTATCGGGGACAGGGACCTACGAGCAGTACTTC,CASSLSGTGTYEQYF
TRBV7-6,TRBJ2-1,NA,NA,TGTGCCAGCAGCTCGACTTATCGGTTCAATGAGCAGTTCTTC,CASSSTYRFNEQFF
TRBV5-4,TRBJ2-3,NA,NA,TGTGCCAGCAGCTTGTCATCTAGTGTAGATACGCAGTATTTT,CASSLSSSVDTQYF
TRBV5-6,TRBJ1-2,NA,NA,TGTGCCAGCAGCACTGACAGGATGTATGGCTACACCTTC,CASSTDRMYGYTF
TRBV7-2,TRBJ1-3,NA,NA,TGTGCCAGCAGCTTAAGGTCAGGGGCGCTCTCTGGAAACACCATATATTTT,CASSLRSGALSGNTIYF
TRBV27,TRBJ1-2,few,NA,TGTGCCAGCAGTTTATTTCAGGGTAGCGGCTACACCTTC,CASSLFQGSGYTF
TRBV6-6,TRBJ2-1,NA,TRBD1,TGTGCCAGCAGCCAAGCGACAGGGGGGGGAAATGAGCAGTTCTTC,CASSQATGGGNEQFF
TRBV2,TRBJ2-5,NA,NA,TGTGCCAGCAGTGAAGCTTGGGACGGCCAGTACTTC,CASSEAWDGQYF
TRBV7-3,TRBJ1-5,NA,TRBD1,TGTGCCAGCAGCTCGGACAGGGGCCCGGGAAATCAGCCCCAGCATTTT,CASSSDRGPGNQPQHF
TRBV11-2,TRBJ1-1,NA,NA,TGTGCCAGCAGTCCTAGCGGGATCACTGAAGCTTTCTTT,CASSPSGITEAFF
TRBV7-3,TRBJ2-7,NA,TRBD1,TGTGCCAGCAGCGCACAGGGGCCCTCCTACGAGCAGTACTTC,CASSAQGPSYEQYF
TRBV7-3,TRBJ2-3,NA,NA,TGTGCCAGCAGAGGAGGGGCAGATACGCAGTATTTT,CASRGGADTQYF
TRBV5-1,TRBJ2-3,NA,NA,TGCGCCAGCAGCTTGGTGCAGGGGCCCACAGATACGCAGTATTTT,CASSLVQGPTDTQYF
TRBV29-1,TRBJ1-2,NA,NA,TGCAGCGTTGACCCCGGGCAGTCCTATGGCTACACCTTC,CSVDPGQSYGYTF
TRBV5-1,TRBJ1-2,NA,TRBD1,TGCGCCAGCCGCTTTACCTCAGGGGGCGCAAGGAATGGCTACACCTTC,CASRFTSGGARNGYTF
TRBV6-1,TRBJ2-1,NA,TRBD1,TGTGCCAGCAGCGCCGGGACAGGGGTTGTTGAGCAGTTCTTC,CASSAGTGVVEQFF
TRBV5-4,TRBJ1-5,few,TRBD1,TGTGCCAGCAGCCCCGGGACAGGGTGGAATCAGCCCCAGCATTTT,CASSPGTGWNQPQHF
TRBV12-5,TRBJ1-2,NA,NA,TGTGCTAGTGACTCCTTGCCCGGTGGGGCTAGCTATGGCTACACCTTC,CASDSLPGGASYGYTF
TRBV27,TRBJ1-1,NA,TRBD1,TGTGCCAGCCCTTTCGTACCATACAGGGGCGGGACTGAAGCTTTCTTT,CASPFVPYRGGTEAFF
TRBV10-1,TRBJ2-3,once,TRBD1,TGCGCCAGCAGACAGGGGAGCACAGATACGCAGTATTTT,CASRQGSTDTQYF
TRBV5-1,TRBJ1-5,NA,NA,TGCGCCAGTCTATTCCAGCCCCAGCATTTT,CASLFQPQHF
TRBV19,TRBJ2-7,NA,TRBD1,TGTGCCAGTAGCCCGTGGGGACAGGGCTCCTACGAGCAGTACTTC,CASSPWGQGSYEQYF
TRBV6-1,TRBJ2-5,once,NA,TGTGCCAGCAGTCCGGGCCTACAAGAGACCCAGTACTTC,CASSPGLQETQYF
TRBV7-8,TRBJ2-7,NA,TRBD2,TGTGCCAGCAGCCACGAGCGGTACGCGGGAGGGGACCCCTACGAGCAGTACTTC,CASSHERYAGGDPYEQYF
TRBV18,TRBJ2-5,NA,TRBD1,TGTGCCAGCTCCCCGACGAGGACAGGACAAGAGACCCAGTACTTC,CASSPTRTGQETQYF
TRBV7-2,TRBJ1-2,NA,NA,TGTGCCAGCAGCTCGACGTACTATGGCTACACCTTC,CASSSTYYGYTF
TRBV7-2,TRBJ1-4,NA,NA,TGTGCCAGCAGCCCTGGGCGGGGGGTTAATGAAAAACTGTTTTTT,CASSPGRGVNEKLFF
TRBV7-8,TRBJ2-2,NA,TRBD2,TGTGCCAGCAGCTTCGGACCCGGGACTAGACACACCGGGGAGCTGTTTTTT,CASSFGPGTRHTGELFF
TRBV19,TRBJ2-1,once,NA,TGTGCCAGTAGTATAGTCGGCCGAAATGAGCAGTTCTTC,CASSIVGRNEQFF
TRBV7-6,TRBJ2-3,NA,TRBD2,TGTGCCAGCAGCTTAGCGTCCCCAGCGGGAGGGTCAGATACGCAGTATTTT,CASSLASPAGGSDTQYF
TRBV2,TRBJ2-4,NA,NA,TGTGCCAGCAACTTGAGGAAAACCAAAAACATTCAGTACTTC,CASNLRKTKNIQYF